The 29 T cell receptor beta chains below all came from one sample that was sequenced in a study of technical replicates of blood from a few donors. TCRdb's table, derived via immunoSEQ multiplex PCR, lists solely in-frame clones and lacks some. Counted here are approximately 100,000 clones, just over 95% occurring once; the ten biggest clones make up 0.2% to 0.25%. The sample comprised T cells isolated from PBMCs. These receptor sequences come from a human donor in good health.

For the CDR3, the DNA is TGTGCCAGCCGTCCATCGGGACTGCAAATCACCCAGTACTTC. Translating it yields CASRPSGLQITQYF. The chain uses TRBV11-1 and TRBJ2-5; tentatively, D is TRBD2 (6 bases). Germline assignment: CDR1 SGHAT and CDR2 FQDESV (reference sequence). V lost 8 bases to trimming and J lost 8 bases, with 21 bases between them. This CDR3 region has 14 residues.

This chain uses TRBV5-1 with TRBJ1-1; D is unresolved. Germline CDR1 SGHRS, CDR2 YFSETQ. The ends were cut back, 1 base at V and 6 bases at J, with 19 bases in the middle. CDR3 size: 16 residues. The CDR3 here is CASSLKKEPGVAEAFF. In DNA, the CDR3 is TGCGCCAGCAGCTTGAAAAAGGAGCCTGGTGTCGCTGAAGCTTTCTTT.

The chain combines TRBV7-9 with TRBJ2-7; D gene unclear. With 5 bases removed from V and 7 bases from J, the gap between germline ends came to 12 bases. This CDR3 contains 12 residues. Germline loops: CDR1 SEHNR, CDR2 FQNEAQ (reference sequence). The CDR3 DNA sequence: TGTGCCAGCAGCCTCCAGGTTGGAGAGCAGTACTTC. Translated: CASSLQVGEQYF.

V usage is TRBV7-2 and J usage is TRBJ2-1, with 8 bases matching TRBD1. V shed 5 bases, J shed 6 bases, and the junction held 6 bases outside the gene matches. The CDR3 runs 14 residues. CDR1 and CDR2 (germline): SGHTA, FQGNSA. The CDR3 DNA reads as TGTGCCAGCAGCCCAGGGGGCCGGGGCAATGAGCAGTTCTTC. Its protein product is CASSPGGRGNEQFF.

This chain connects TRBV5-1 to TRBJ1-1; 7 bases are a match to TRBD1. Germline trimming cut 4 bases from V and 1 base from J; bases unmatched to any gene: 7. CDR3 length: 15 amino acids. Germline loops: CDR1 SGHRS, CDR2 YFSETQ. The chain's CDR3 is CASSARGTGNTEAFF. The CDR3 nucleotides read TGCGCCAGCAGCGCCAGGGGGACGGGGAACACTGAAGCTTTCTTT.

The chain links TRBV21-1 to TRBJ1-5; no check of the table's D call, TRBD1, against the DNA was made. TRBV21-1 is deemed a pseudogene. The CDR3 totals 14 residues. CDR3 amino acids: CASSGRGRGQPQHF. The CDR3, as DNA: TGTGCCAGCAGCGGAAGGGGAAGAGGTCAGCCCCAGCATTTT.

The chain carries TRBV7-3 and TRBJ2-2, with D perhaps TRBD1 (5 bases). This CDR3 contains 14 residues. The germline CDR1 and CDR2 sequences are SGHTA and FQGTGA. V was clipped by 0 bases and J by 6 bases, with 8 bases between them. CDR3 amino acids: CASSLTWGSGELFF. CDR3 DNA sequence: TGTGCCAGCAGCTTAACCTGGGGCTCCGGGGAGCTGTTTTTT.

The CDR3 loop is CASSFQDGYTF. The CDR3 DNA follows: TGTGCCAGCAGTTTTCAGGATGGCTACACCTTC. The rearrangement uses TRBV28 and TRBJ1-2; D uncertain. Germline CDR1 and CDR2: MDHEN and SYDVKM. This CDR3 region has 11 residues. V was clipped by 3 bases and J by 6 bases, with 5 bases between them.

The V and J genes are TRBV2 and TRBJ2-5; D unresolved. Germline CDR1 reads SNHLY; CDR2 reads FYNNEI. The CDR3 has 12 amino acids. Deletions cut 7 bases from V and 5 bases from J, with 11 bases between. For the CDR3, the DNA is TGTGCCAGCATTGGGCCCCAGGAGACCCAGTACTTC. It is translated as CASIGPQETQYF.

The V call is TRBV27, the J call TRBJ1-5; tentatively, D is TRBD1 (6 bases). Germline V gene sequence: CDR1 MNHEY, CDR2 SMNVEV (reference sequence). Trimming stripped 1 base from V and 0 bases from J, with 28 bases between. This CDR3 region has 22 residues. The CDR3 protein is CASSLWANRVRGVKYSNQPQHF. CDR3 coding DNA: TGTGCCAGCAGTTTATGGGCGAACAGGGTGAGGGGAGTGAAGTATAGCAATCAGCCCCAGCATTTT.

V is TRBV9 and J is TRBJ2-1; the D gene is possibly TRBD2 (7 bases). The CDR3 length is 12 residues. Germline CDR1 is SGDLS and CDR2 is YYNGEE. The ends were cut back, 4 bases at V and 13 bases at J, with 15 bases in the middle. The CDR3: CASSPGGAAQFF. The CDR3 nucleotides are TGTGCCAGCAGCCCTGGGGGGGCCGCCCAGTTCTTC.

The V gene is TRBV18, the J gene TRBJ1-1; D uncertain. Between the trimmed V and J ends, which lost 2 bases and 5 bases, there was a span of 6 bases. The CDR3 sequence is 12 residues long. From germline, CDR1 is KGHSH and CDR2 LQKENI. The CDR3 DNA is TGTGCCAGCTCACCATCCCGGACTGAAGCTTTCTTT. Its protein product is CASSPSRTEAFF.

V and J are TRBV2 and TRBJ2-1; the D is unclear. The CDR3 totals 18 residues. The ends were cut back, 3 bases at V and 7 bases at J, with 25 bases in the middle. The germline gives CDR1 SNHLY, CDR2 FYNNEI. The CDR3 is CASSDLMSQSSLLNEQFF. Here the CDR3 DNA reads TGTGCCAGCAGTGATTTAATGAGCCAAAGCTCGTTGTTGAATGAGCAGTTCTTC.

CDR3 sequence (DNA): TGTGCCAGCAGTGAAGCTGGAGTTGGGGGCTACACCTTC. The encoded protein is CASSEAGVGGYTF. The J gene is TRBJ1-2, the V gene TRBV6-1; D ambiguous. Germline V gives CDR1 MNHNS, CDR2 SASEGT. The CDR3 runs to 13 residues. The V gene lost 0 bases and the J gene lost 8 bases, with 10 bases spanning the gap.

V usage is TRBV5-6 and J usage is TRBJ1-6, with 8 bases fitting TRBD1. The V segment lost 2 bases and the J segment 10 bases; nucleotides outside the gene matches: 5. Germline CDR1 is SGHDT and CDR2 is YYEEEE. The CDR3 spans 14 residues. The CDR3 protein is CASSFFTGGSPLHF. CDR3 in DNA: TGTGCCAGCAGCTTTTTCACAGGGGGATCACCCCTCCACTTT. The full variable domain, rest sourced from reference TRBV5-6 and TRBJ1-6, is DAGVTQSPTHLIKTRGQQVTLRCSPKSGHDTVSWYQQALGQGPQFIFQYYEEEERQRGNFPDRFSGHQFPNYSSELNVNALLLGDSALYLCASSFFTGGSPLHFGNGTRLTVT.

This chain joins TRBV5-1 and TRBJ2-1; unclear D gene. V was shortened by 0 bases and J by 0 bases, with 7 bases between the two germline ends. Germline CDR1 and CDR2: SGHRS and YFSETQ. This CDR3 contains 15 residues. CDR3 coding DNA: TGCGCCAGCAGCTTGGGCAGTACCTCCTACAATGAGCAGTTCTTC. Translation gives CASSLGSTSYNEQFF.

This chain connects TRBV7-3 to TRBJ2-7; a weak D match, TRBD1 (6 bases). In germline, CDR1 is SGHTA, CDR2 FQGTGA. The CDR3 runs to 14 residues. V shed 4 bases and J shed 6 bases, with 16 bases lying between them. The CDR3 DNA reads TGTGCCAGCAGCTCCACAGGGAGAAAGGCCGAGCAGTACTTC. Protein: CASSSTGRKAEQYF.

The genes are TRBV5-4 and TRBJ1-1; unclear D gene. In germline, CDR1 is SGHNT, CDR2 YYREEE (reference sequence). The length of the CDR3 is 12 residues. V lost 1 base and J 1 base, leaving 2 bases between the germline ends. The CDR3 region has the DNA TGTGCCAGCAGCTTGCAGAACACTGAAGCTTTCTTT. Its protein product is CASSLQNTEAFF.

The rearrangement uses TRBV28 and TRBJ2-1; possibly TRBD2 for D (5 bases). Trimming removed 7 bases from V and 10 bases from J, with 17 bases in between. The CDR3 runs to 13 residues. Per the germline V gene, CDR1 is MDHEN and CDR2 is SYDVKM. CDR3 residues: CASTPDYPDEQFF. The DNA of the CDR3 is TGTGCCAGCACCCCCGACTACCCCGACGAGCAGTTCTTC. The full variable domain, in which reference TRBV28 and TRBJ2-1 provide the parts outside the CDR3, is DVKVTQSSRYLVKRTGEKVFLECVQDMDHENMFWYRQDPGLGLRLIYFSYDVKMKEKGDIPEGYSVSREKKERFSLILESASTNQTSMYLCASTPDYPDEQFFGPGTRLTVL.

The chain links TRBV5-1 to TRBJ2-7; 8 bases fit TRBD2. The junction had 15 bases not matched to a gene; V was cut back by 3 bases and J by 4 bases. Germline V gives CDR1 SGHRS, CDR2 YFSETQ. The CDR3 is 17 residues long. CDR3 bases: TGCGCCAGCAGCTGGCTGGGAGCGGGAGTAAGTCATTACGAGCAGTACTTC. Protein sequence: CASSWLGAGVSHYEQYF.

The chain carries TRBV19 and TRBJ1-3; a possible D gene is TRBD1 (5 bases). CDR3 length equals 14 residues. Germline V CDR1 and CDR2: LNHDA, SQIVND (reference sequence). V dropped 7 bases and J dropped 2 bases, with 12 bases sitting between them. The CDR3 spells CASMKDTPGNTIYF. CDR3 sequence (DNA): TGTGCCAGTATGAAGGACACCCCTGGAAACACCATATATTTT.

The chain employs TRBV10-1 and TRBJ2-3; 11 positions agree with TRBD2. Trimming took 2 bases from V and 0 from J; bases not matched to a gene: 4. This CDR3 is 17 amino acids long. Germline V gene data show CDR1 as WNHNN and CDR2 as SYGVQD (reference sequence). The CDR3 reads CASSELTSGSSTDTQYF. The CDR3 bases are TGCGCCAGCAGTGAGCTCACTAGCGGGAGTAGCACAGATACGCAGTATTTT.

J is TRBJ1-5 and V is TRBV2, with D possibly TRBD1 on 6 matching bases. The ends were cut back, 4 bases at V and 9 bases at J, with 16 bases in the middle. Germline CDR1 is SNHLY and CDR2 is FYNNEI. The CDR3 spans 14 residues. The CDR3 loop is CASSVRQAARPQHF. The CDR3 DNA is TGTGCCAGCAGTGTGAGACAGGCGGCGAGGCCCCAGCATTTT.

The chain couples TRBV2 to TRBJ1-6; TRBD1 matches at 8 bases. Trimming removed 6 bases from V and 6 bases from J; junction bases left unmatched: 7. The CDR3 runs to 15 residues. The germline gives CDR1 SNHLY, CDR2 FYNNEI. CDR3 region: CASRERTGINSPLHF. CDR3 DNA: TGTGCCAGCAGGGAAAGGACAGGGATTAATTCACCCCTCCACTTT.

The V call is TRBV5-1, the J call TRBJ1-1; TRBD1 is a possible D gene (5 bases). With 0 bases removed from V and 1 base from J, the gap between germline ends came to 10 bases. From germline, CDR1 is SGHRS and CDR2 YFSETQ. The CDR3 runs 15 residues. CDR3 DNA: TGCGCCAGCAGCTTGGTAGGGGTTAGGAACACTGAAGCTTTCTTT. This sequence encodes CASSLVGVRNTEAFF.

The genes are TRBV11-3 and TRBJ2-1; D is uncertain. The CDR3 extends over 13 amino acids. The germline V gene encodes CDR1 SGHNT and CDR2 YENEEA. V was shortened by 4 bases and J by 0 bases, with 4 bases between the two germline ends. Here the CDR3 reads CASSSSSYNEQFF. The CDR3 DNA reads as TGTGCCAGCAGCTCGAGCTCCTACAATGAGCAGTTCTTC.

This rearrangement joins TRBV7-9 to TRBJ1-1, with 9 bases identical to TRBD1. The CDR3 totals 15 residues. Germline loops: CDR1 SEHNR, CDR2 FQNEAQ (reference sequence). The J segment lost 3 bases and the V segment lost 5 bases, leaving 7 bases of the junction unmatched. CDR3 DNA: TGTGCCAGCAGCGCTCGACAGGGGGGGGACACTGAAGCTTTCTTT. Translated, it gives CASSARQGGDTEAFF.

Note on this clone: Other DNA sequences from this sample encode an identical CDR3 as well. The J gene is TRBJ1-2, the V gene TRBV11-2; 8 positions agree with TRBD1. V trimming: 1 base; J trimming: 2 bases; junction bases outside the gene matches: 0. The CDR3 loop spans 14 amino acids. Germline CDR1 reads SGHAT; CDR2 reads FQNNGV. For the CDR3, the DNA is TGTGCCAGCAGCTTAGGGACAGGGAACTATGGCTACACCTTC. This gives the protein CASSLGTGNYGYTF.

The chain recombines TRBV5-6 with TRBJ1-1; D is ambiguous. The CDR3 loop spans 15 amino acids. V dropped 0 bases and J dropped 3 bases, with 12 bases sitting between them. Germline values: CDR1 SGHDT, CDR2 YYEEEE. The CDR3 DNA is TGTGCCAGCAGCTTGGGGGCGCGTATAGACACTGAAGCTTTCTTT. Its protein is CASSLGARIDTEAFF.